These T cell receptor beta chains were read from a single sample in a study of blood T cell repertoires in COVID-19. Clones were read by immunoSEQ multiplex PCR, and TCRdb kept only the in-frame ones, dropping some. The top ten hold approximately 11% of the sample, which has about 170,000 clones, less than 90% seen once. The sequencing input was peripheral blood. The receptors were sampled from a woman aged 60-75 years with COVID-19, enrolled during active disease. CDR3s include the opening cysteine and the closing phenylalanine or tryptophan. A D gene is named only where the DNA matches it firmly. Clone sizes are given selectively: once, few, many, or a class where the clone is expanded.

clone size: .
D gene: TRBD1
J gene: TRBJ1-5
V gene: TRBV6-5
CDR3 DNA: TGTGCCAGCAGTTACGCTCCGACAGGGGTTGCGCTGCCCCAGCATTTT
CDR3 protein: CASSYAPTGVALPQHF

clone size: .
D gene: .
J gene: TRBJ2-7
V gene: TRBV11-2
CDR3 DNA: TGTGCCAGCAGCCAAAATCTCGGTCCCGAGCAGTACTTC
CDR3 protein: CASSQNLGPEQYF

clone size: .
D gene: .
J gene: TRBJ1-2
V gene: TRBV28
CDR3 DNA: TGTGCCAGCAGTTCGGACATCTATGGCTACACCTTC
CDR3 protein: CASSSDIYGYTF

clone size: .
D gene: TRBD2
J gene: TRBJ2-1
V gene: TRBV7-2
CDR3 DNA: TGTGCCAGCAGCTTTACTAGCGCTACCCTCAATGAGCAGTTCTTC
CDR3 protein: CASSFTSATLNEQFF

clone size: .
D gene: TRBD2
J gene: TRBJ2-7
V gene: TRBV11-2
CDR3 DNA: TGTGCCAGCAGCTTAATGACTAGCGGGAATTACGAGCAGTACTTC
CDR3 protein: CASSLMTSGNYEQYF

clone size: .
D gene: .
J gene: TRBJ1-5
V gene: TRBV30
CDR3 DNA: TGTGCCTGGAAGGGAGATAGCAATCAGCCCCAGCATTTT
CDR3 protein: CAWKGDSNQPQHF

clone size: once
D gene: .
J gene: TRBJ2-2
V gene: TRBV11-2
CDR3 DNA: TGTGCCAGCAGCTATCTAGCCGGGGAGCTGTTTTTT
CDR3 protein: CASSYLAGELFF

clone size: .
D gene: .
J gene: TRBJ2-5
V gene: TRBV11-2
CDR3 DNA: TGTGCCAGCAGTTGGAGAACTGGGACCCAGTACTTC
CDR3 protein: CASSWRTGTQYF

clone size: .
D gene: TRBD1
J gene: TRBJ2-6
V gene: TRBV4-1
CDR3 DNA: TGCGCCAGCAGCCAAGCCGGGACAGGAGGGATCTCTGGGGCCAACGTCCTGACTTTC
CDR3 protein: CASSQAGTGGISGANVLTF

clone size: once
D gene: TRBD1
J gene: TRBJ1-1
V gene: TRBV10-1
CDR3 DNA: TGCGCCAGCAGCCTGGACAGGGTGAACACTGAAGCTTTCTTT
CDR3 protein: CASSLDRVNTEAFF

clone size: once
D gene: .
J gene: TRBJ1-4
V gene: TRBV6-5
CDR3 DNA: TGTGCCAGCACCCAATCGGACCGTCGGGGTGAAAAACTGTTTTTT
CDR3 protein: CASTQSDRRGEKLFF

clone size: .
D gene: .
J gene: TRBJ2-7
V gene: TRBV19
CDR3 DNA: TGTGCCAGTAGATGGGCTGGGGCAGGGTTAGACGAGCAGTACTTC
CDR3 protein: CASRWAGAGLDEQYF

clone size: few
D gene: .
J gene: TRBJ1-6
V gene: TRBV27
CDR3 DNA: TGTGCCAGCCGACGTCCTTGGGGGGGTTCACCCCTCCACTTT
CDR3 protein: CASRRPWGGSPLHF

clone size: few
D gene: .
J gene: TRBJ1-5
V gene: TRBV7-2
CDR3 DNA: TGTGCCAGCAGCTGGAAGGGGGAAGGGAATCAGCCCCAGCATTTT
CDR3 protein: CASSWKGEGNQPQHF

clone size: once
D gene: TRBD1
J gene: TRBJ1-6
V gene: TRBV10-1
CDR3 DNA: TGCGCCAGCAGTGGGACAGGGGATCAGGCGTCACCCCTCCACTTT
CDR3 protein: CASSGTGDQASPLHF

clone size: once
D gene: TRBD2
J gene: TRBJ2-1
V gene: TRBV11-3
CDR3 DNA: TGTGCCAGCAGCCCCCGGGCCGGACTAGCGTCCCAGAATGAGCAGTTCTTC
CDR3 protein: CASSPRAGLASQNEQFF

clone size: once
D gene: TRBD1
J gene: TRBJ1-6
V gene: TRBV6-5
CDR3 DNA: TGTGCCAGCAGTAGGACAGGGGATAATTCACCCCTCCACTTT
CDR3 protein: CASSRTGDNSPLHF

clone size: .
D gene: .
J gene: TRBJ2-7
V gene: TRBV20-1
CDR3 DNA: TGCAGTGGGTCCAGGGCCCTCGAGCAGTACTTC
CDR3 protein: CSGSRALEQYF

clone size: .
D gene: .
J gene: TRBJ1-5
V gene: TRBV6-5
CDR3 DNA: TGTGCCAGCAGTTTTATTGCGGGTAGCAATCAGCCCCAGCATTTT
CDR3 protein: CASSFIAGSNQPQHF

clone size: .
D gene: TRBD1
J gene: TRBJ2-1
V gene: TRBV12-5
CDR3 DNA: TGTGCTAGTGGTTCGGGACAGGGGGCTTGGGAGCAGTTCTTC
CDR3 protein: CASGSGQGAWEQFF

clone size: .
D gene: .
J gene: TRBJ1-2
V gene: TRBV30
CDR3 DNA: TGTGCCTGGAGTGTCGTCCGGGGGAGCTACACCTTC
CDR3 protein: CAWSVVRGSYTF

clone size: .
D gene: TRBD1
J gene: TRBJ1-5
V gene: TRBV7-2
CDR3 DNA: TGTGCCAGCAGCCCCGACAGGGGGCGAAATCAGCCCCAGCATTTT
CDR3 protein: CASSPDRGRNQPQHF

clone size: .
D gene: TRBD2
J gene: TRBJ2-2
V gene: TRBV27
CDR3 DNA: TGTGCCAGCAGCTTAAGGCTACTAGCGGGAGGGACCGGGGAGCTGTTTTTT
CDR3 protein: CASSLRLLAGGTGELFF

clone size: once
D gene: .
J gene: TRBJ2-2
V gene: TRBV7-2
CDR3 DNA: TGTGCCAGCAGCTTAGTCCCTTTATCGGGGACCGGGGAGCTGTTTTTT
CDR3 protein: CASSLVPLSGTGELFF

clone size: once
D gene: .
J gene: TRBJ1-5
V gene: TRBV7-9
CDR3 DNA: TGTGCCAGCAGCTTAGGTGGTGGCAGGCCCCGTTGGCCCCAGCATTTT
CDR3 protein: CASSLGGGRPRWPQHF

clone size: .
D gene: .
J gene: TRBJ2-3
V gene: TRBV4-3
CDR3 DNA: TGCGCCAGCAGCCGCGAACCCTTGGCAGATACGCAGTATTTT
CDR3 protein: CASSREPLADTQYF

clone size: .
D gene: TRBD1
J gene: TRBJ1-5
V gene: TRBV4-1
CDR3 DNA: TGCGCCAGCAGCCCTCCAGGGGGTCGTCAGCCCCAGCATTTT
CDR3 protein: CASSPPGGRQPQHF

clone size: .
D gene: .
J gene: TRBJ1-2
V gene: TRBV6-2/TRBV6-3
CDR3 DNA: TGTGCCAGCAGTTACGAGGGGAGGAGGTATGGCTACACCTTC
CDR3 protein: CASSYEGRRYGYTF

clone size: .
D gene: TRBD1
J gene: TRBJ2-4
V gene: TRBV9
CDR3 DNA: TGTGCCAGCAGCGTAGCTCCTACAGGGGAAAACATTCAGTACTTC
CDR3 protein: CASSVAPTGENIQYF

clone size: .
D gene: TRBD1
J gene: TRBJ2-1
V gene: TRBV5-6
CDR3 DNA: TGTGCCAGCAGCACCCGACAGGGCTACAATGAGCAGTTCTTC
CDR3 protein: CASSTRQGYNEQFF

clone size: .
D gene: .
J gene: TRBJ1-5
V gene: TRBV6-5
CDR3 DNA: TGTGCCAGCAGTTATCGGGTTAATCAGCCCCAGCATTTT
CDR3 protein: CASSYRVNQPQHF

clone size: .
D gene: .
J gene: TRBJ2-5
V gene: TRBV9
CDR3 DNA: TGTGCCAGCAGCGTCGGGATCCAAGAGACCCAGTACTTC
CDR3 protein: CASSVGIQETQYF

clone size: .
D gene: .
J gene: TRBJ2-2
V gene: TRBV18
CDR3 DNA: TGTGCCAGCTCACCGCAGTACACCGGGGAGCTGTTTTTT
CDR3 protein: CASSPQYTGELFF

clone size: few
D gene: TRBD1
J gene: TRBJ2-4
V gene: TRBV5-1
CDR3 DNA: TGCGCCAGCAGCCTGGACAGGCCCCAAGTGGACATTCAGTACTTC
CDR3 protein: CASSLDRPQVDIQYF

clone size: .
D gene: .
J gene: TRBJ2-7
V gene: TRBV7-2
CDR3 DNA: TGTGCCAGCCAAAACTCCTACGAGCAGTACTTC
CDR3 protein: CASQNSYEQYF

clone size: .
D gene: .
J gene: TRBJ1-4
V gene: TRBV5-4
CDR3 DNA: TGTGCCAGCAGCTTGGAACGGCCCGGGGAAAAACTGTTTTTT
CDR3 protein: CASSLERPGEKLFF

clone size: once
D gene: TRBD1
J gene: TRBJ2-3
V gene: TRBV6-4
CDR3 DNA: TGTGCCAGCAGTGACCGGGCAGGGGGATATACGCAGTATTTT
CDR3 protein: CASSDRAGGYTQYF

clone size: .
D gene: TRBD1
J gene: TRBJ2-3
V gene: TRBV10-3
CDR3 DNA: TGTGCCATCAGTGGGGACAGGGAAAGTACGCAGTATTTT
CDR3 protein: CAISGDRESTQYF

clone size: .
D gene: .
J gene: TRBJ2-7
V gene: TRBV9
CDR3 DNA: TGTGCCAGCAGCCCGACAGGCTACGAGCAGTACTTC
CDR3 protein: CASSPTGYEQYF

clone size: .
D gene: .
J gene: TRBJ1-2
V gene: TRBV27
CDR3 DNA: TGTGCCAGCAGGGGGGGGAGCACCCATGGCTACACCTTC
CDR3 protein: CASRGGSTHGYTF

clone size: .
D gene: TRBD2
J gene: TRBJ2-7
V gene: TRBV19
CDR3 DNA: TGTGCCAGTACCCCGGGGGGGCTAGCCCACGAGCAGTACTTC
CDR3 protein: CASTPGGLAHEQYF

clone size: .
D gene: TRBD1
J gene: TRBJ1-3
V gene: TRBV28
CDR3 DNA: TGTGCCAGCATTACGGGGGGGACAGGGAGTTACTCTGGAAACACCATATATTTT
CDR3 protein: CASITGGTGSYSGNTIYF